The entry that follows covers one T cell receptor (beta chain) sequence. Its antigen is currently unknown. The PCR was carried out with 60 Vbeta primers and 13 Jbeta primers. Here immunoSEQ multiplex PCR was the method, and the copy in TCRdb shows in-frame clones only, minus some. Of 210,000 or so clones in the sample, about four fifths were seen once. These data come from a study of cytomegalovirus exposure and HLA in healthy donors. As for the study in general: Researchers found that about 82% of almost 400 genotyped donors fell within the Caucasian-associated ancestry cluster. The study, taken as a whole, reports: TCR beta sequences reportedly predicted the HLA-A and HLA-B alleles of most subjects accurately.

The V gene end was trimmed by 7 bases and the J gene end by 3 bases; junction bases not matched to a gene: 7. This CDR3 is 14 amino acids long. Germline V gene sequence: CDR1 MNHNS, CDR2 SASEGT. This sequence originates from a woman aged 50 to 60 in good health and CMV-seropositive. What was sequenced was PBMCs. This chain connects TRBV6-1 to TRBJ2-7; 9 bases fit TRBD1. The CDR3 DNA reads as TGTGCCAGCATCTCGGGACAGGGTTACTACGAGCAGTACTTC. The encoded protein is CASISGQGYYEQYF.